The 14 T cell receptor beta chains presented below share a single source sample, sequenced in a study of Ad26.COV2.S vaccination and SARS-CoV-2 variants. TCRdb keeps only in-frame clones here, not all; method: immunoSEQ multiplex PCR. Of about 100,000 clones listed, around 80% were seen once; the top ten hold 17%. The specimen was peripheral blood, collected after recovery from COVID-19. The receptors were gathered from a human donor who had recovered from COVID-19.

V usage is TRBV30 and J usage is TRBJ1-4; D is undetermined. This CDR3 has 13 amino acids. Germline V gene lookup returns CDR1 GTSNPN and CDR2 SVGIG (reference sequence). Trimming pared 5 bases from V and 11 bases from J, leaving 18 bases between. In DNA form, the CDR3 reads TGTGCCTGGGCCCGGGAACACCCGGCGAAACTGTTTTTT. It encodes CAWAREHPAKLFF.

V gene TRBV6-1 combines with J gene TRBJ1-6; a weak D match, TRBD1 (6 bases). V lost 0 bases, J lost 10 bases, and 7 bases lay in between. The germline CDR1 and CDR2 sequences are MNHNS and SASEGT. The CDR3 sequence is 13 residues long. CDR3 bases: TGTGCCAGCAGTGAAGCGGGACAATCACCCCTCCACTTT. It translates to CASSEAGQSPLHF.

This clone was recorded a few times. V usage is TRBV5-1 and J usage is TRBJ1-6; D gene unclear. V was shortened by 2 bases and J by 7 bases, with 10 bases between the two germline ends. The V gene's germline CDR1 is SGHRS and CDR2 YFSETQ. CDR3 length: 14 residues. CDR3 coding DNA: TGCGCCAGCAGCTTCGAGACCCTGAATTCACCCCTCCACTTT. Amino acid sequence: CASSFETLNSPLHF.

V gene TRBV30 combines with J gene TRBJ1-1; D not resolved. This CDR3 has 16 residues. Germline CDR1 and CDR2: GTSNPN and SVGIG (reference sequence). Trimming left V 2 bases short and J 0 bases short, with 16 bases between. CDR3 sequence reads: CAWSTASATMNTEAFF. The CDR3 nucleotides are TGTGCCTGGAGTACAGCGTCTGCTACTATGAACACTGAAGCTTTCTTT.

This clone was recorded only once. The rearrangement joins TRBV7-2 to TRBJ2-7; no definite D call. Germline CDR1 SGHTA, CDR2 FQGNSA. This CDR3 contains 12 residues. Trimming shortened V by 3 bases and J by 2 bases, and 5 bases separated the two germline ends. The CDR3 here is CASSFDTYEQYF. The CDR3 DNA follows: TGTGCCAGCAGCTTCGACACCTACGAGCAGTACTTC.

The chain employs TRBV4-1 and TRBJ2-5, with 9 bases matching TRBD2. CDR1 and CDR2 (germline): MGHRA, YSYEKL. Losses at the gene ends were 2 bases for V and 3 bases for J; bases not matched to a gene: 13. This CDR3 region has 18 residues. CDR3 in amino acids: CASSQRWGSSGDEETQYF. The CDR3, as DNA: TGCGCCAGCAGCCAAAGATGGGGGTCTAGCGGGGATGAAGAGACCCAGTACTTC.

The V and J genes are TRBV19 and TRBJ1-2; D is perhaps TRBD1 (6 bases). There are 14 residues in the CDR3. Looked up from germline, CDR1 is LNHDA and CDR2 is SQIVND (reference sequence). V dropped 8 bases and J dropped 2 bases, with 15 bases sitting between them. The CDR3 nucleotides read TGTGCCAGTCTTACAACAGGGACCAACTATGGCTACACCTTC. Translated, it gives CASLTTGTNYGYTF.

This clone was observed a few times. Other DNA sequences from this sample encode an identical CDR3 as well. The rearrangement uses TRBV7-9 and TRBJ2-3; D is uncertain. Trimming stripped 0 bases from V and 4 bases from J, with 2 bases between. CDR3 length equals 12 residues. Germline loops: CDR1 SEHNR, CDR2 FQNEAQ (reference sequence). The CDR3 DNA reads as TGTGCCAGCAGCTTAGCATCAGATACGCAGTATTTT. As protein: CASSLASDTQYF. The whole variable domain, remainder taken from reference TRBV7-9 and TRBJ2-3, is DTGVSQNPRHKITKRGQNVTFRCDPISEHNRLYWYRQTLGQGPEFLTYFQNEAQLEKSRLLSDRFSAERPKGSFSTLEIQRTEQGDSAMYLCASSLASDTQYFGPGTRLTVL.

This chain uses TRBV18 with TRBJ1-2, with 9 bases identical to TRBD1. Trimming cost V 3 bases and J 6 bases; bases outside gene matches: 8. The CDR3 totals 15 residues. Germline values: CDR1 KGHSH, CDR2 LQKENI. CDR3 residues: CASSPRRTGDDGYTF. CDR3 DNA: TGTGCCAGCTCACCCCGTCGGACAGGGGATGATGGCTACACCTTC.

The chain has TRBV7-9 and TRBJ2-7; D might be TRBD2 (6 bases). Looked up from germline, CDR1 is SEHNR and CDR2 is FQNEAQ (reference sequence). The CDR3 covers 12 residues. V lost 1 base and J lost 12, with 13 bases in between. CDR3 sequence (DNA): TGTGCCAGCAGCTTAGAAACTAGCCACAGGTACTTC. This sequence encodes CASSLETSHRYF.

This chain joins TRBV4-2 and TRBJ2-5; either TRBD1 or TRBD2 may fit D (5 bases each). V was clipped by 3 bases and J by 5 bases, with 13 bases between them. CDR3 length equals 14 residues. CDR1 is LGHNA, CDR2 YNFKEQ, per germline. The CDR3 reads CASSQGVVLETQYF. The CDR3 DNA sequence: TGTGCCAGCAGCCAGGGGGTCGTCTTGGAGACCCAGTACTTC.

In this sample, this clone turned up once. CDR3 residues: CASSVDRDTLYNEQFF. The CDR3 DNA reads as TGTGCCAGCAGCGTTGACCGGGACACTCTTTACAATGAGCAGTTCTTC. V gene TRBV11-1 combines with J gene TRBJ2-1, with D possibly being TRBD1 (6 bases). This CDR3 comprises 16 residues. CDR1 and CDR2 from the germline V gene are SGHAT and FQDESV (reference sequence). Trimming shortened V by 5 bases and J by 4 bases, and 18 bases separated the two germline ends.

The DNA for the CDR3 is TGTGCCAGCAGCTTCAACAGGAACACTGAAGCTTTCTTT. Protein sequence: CASSFNRNTEAFF. The rearrangement joins TRBV7-2 to TRBJ1-1; D is uncertain. The CDR3 covers 13 residues. Looked up from germline, CDR1 is SGHTA and CDR2 is FQGNSA. V gave up 3 bases and J gave up 1 base, with 6 bases separating them.

This clone was recorded a few times. The J gene is TRBJ1-4, the V gene TRBV30; D is perhaps TRBD1 (5 bases). Trimming removed 4 bases at V and 8 bases at J, with 14 bases between. The CDR3 covers 13 residues. Germline V gene sequence: CDR1 GTSNPN, CDR2 SVGIG (reference sequence). This CDR3 reads CAWIGQPGEKLFF. CDR3 sequence (DNA): TGTGCCTGGATCGGACAACCAGGGGAAAAACTGTTTTTT.